This TCR beta chain originates from a study of tumor and adjacent non-tumor tissue in lung cancer. On the study more broadly: Aged roughly 30 to 76 years, patients included 10 men and roughly five women with stage I to III disease. Notes on the study in general: Tumor tissue had significantly higher TCR diversity than normal lung. Tumor repertoires had a smaller top 100 clone share than normal lung.

The template was RNA from unsorted bulk tissue. Three rounds of nested PCR, following a modified ARM-PCR protocol, produced the TCRbeta library. TCRdb called the multiplex PCR reads again in MiXCR, with one record for every CDR3 protein. The sample lists about 80,000 distinct CDR3 sequences, roughly 76% occurring once. The CDR3 is made up of 14 amino acids. Looked up from germline, CDR1 is SQVTM and CDR2 is ANQGSEA. With regard to this clonotype: Its target is not known. Without the conserved terminal phenylalanine or tryptophan, this CDR3 likely stems from a read error.

This receptor was obtained from a woman in her forties or fifties with non-small cell lung cancer. V gene TRBV29-1 combines with J gene TRBJ2-3, with TRBD1 matching 8 bases. The sequenced sample consisted of lung tumor tissue. This CDR3 is CSARTGFLTDAQYI. The CDR3 DNA is TGCAGCGCGAGGACAGGGTTTCTCACAGATGCGCAGTATATT.